Sequencing of this TCR beta chain was carried out in a study of blood T cell repertoires in COVID-19. Study-wide background: Specimens from acute and convalescent COVID-19 originated in the United States, Italy and Spain. The analysed material was cDNA or gDNA that came from T cells, B-cell-depleted T cells, or PBMCs.

Per the original methods: Amplified reference gene primers provided the basis for estimating nucleated cell counts. The method was immunoSEQ multiplex PCR; TCRdb's version includes in-frame clones alone and lacks a portion of them. V and J calls and clone size follow that table, whereas D and trimming were derived from the DNA. The table has 90,000 to 150,000 clones, approximately 81% seen once. Germline V gives CDR1 MNHEY, CDR2 SVGAGI. The CDR3 extends over 13 amino acids. V lost 0 bases and J lost 2, with 4 bases in between. The gene calls are TRBV6-5 and TRBJ2-5; D gene uncertain. The sequenced material came from peripheral blood. The sequence was collected from a woman at least 80 years old with acute or convalescent COVID-19. The CDR3 loop is CASSYSRQETQYF. The CDR3 DNA reads TGTGCCAGCAGTTACTCGAGGCAAGAGACCCAGTACTTC.